This T cell receptor (beta chain) came from a study of vaccination and CD4 T cells after COVID-19. At the level of the study: Two doses of either BNT162b2 or mRNA-1273 vaccine went to participants.

Cultured CD4+ T cell DNA was sequenced using the Oncomine TCR Beta short-read assay. One entry per CDR3 protein, called by TCRdb with MiXCR from the PCR reads. The sample contains approximately 10,000 distinct CDR3 sequences, about three quarters of which appear only once. The CDR3 is 13 residues long. Per the germline V gene, CDR1 is MNHEY and CDR2 is SMNVEV (reference sequence). Trimming removed 2 bases from V and 3 bases from J, with 7 bases in between. A remark on this clonotype: Antigen: not known.

Treatment described: approximately nine-day PBMC culture with coronavirus spike peptide pools or control peptides (ViraFEST assay). IL-2 at 8.5 to 10 IU/ml and peptide pools at 9 to 10 ug/ml were added to PBMCs cultured at over 1.5 million per well. The V gene is TRBV27, the J gene TRBJ1-2; D call uncertain. The sample was CD4+ T cells from blood, cultured in vitro. This clonotype was obtained from a human donor who had recovered from COVID-19. CDR3 DNA sequence: TGTGCCAGCAGTTTACACGGGTACTATGGCTACACCTTC. Translated, it gives CASSLHGYYGYTF.